These 5 T cell receptor beta chains were sequenced from one sample in a study of shared clonotypes between healthy human individuals. The data were produced by immunoSEQ multiplex PCR, yet TCRdb's version contains in-frame clones alone and is incomplete. The data contain roughly 2.2 million clones, 85% to 95% of them singletons. Sequenced: naive CD4+ T cells from PBMCs. The sample's subset: CD45RA+ positively selected. All receptors derive from a man aged 18 to 29 in good health. Some clones in this sample may be carry-over from other donors' samples.

The rearrangement uses TRBV28 and TRBJ2-7, with D possibly being TRBD2 (6 bases). CDR1 is MDHEN and CDR2 is SYDVKM in the germline V gene. V was trimmed by 11 bases and J by 4 bases, leaving 15 bases between them. This CDR3 region has 12 residues. CDR3 DNA sequence: TGTGCCCTCCGGGGGAAGGTGTACGAGCAGTACTTC. The encoded protein is CALRGKVYEQYF.

The chain combines TRBV28 with TRBJ2-1; D is perhaps TRBD2 (6 bases). Per the germline V gene, CDR1 is MDHEN and CDR2 is SYDVKM. The CDR3 totals 15 residues. Trimming removed 7 bases at V and 2 bases at J, with 15 bases between. CDR3 residues: CASTPDSGTYNEQFF. CDR3 nucleotide sequence: TGTGCCAGCACCCCGGATAGCGGAACCTACAATGAGCAGTTCTTC.

This clone was recorded once. V gene TRBV6-1 combines with J gene TRBJ2-1; 8 positions match TRBD2. The CDR3 is 12 residues long. J gave up 12 bases and V 3 bases, and 4 bases lay outside the gene matches. Germline V gives CDR1 MNHNS, CDR2 SASEGT. For the CDR3, the DNA is TGTGCCAGCAGTGAGAGCGGGGGAGGGCAGTTCTTC. Translated: CASSESGGGQFF.

In this sample, this clone turned up once. The rearrangement uses TRBV9 and TRBJ2-3; maybe TRBD2 (5 bases). The V gene's germline CDR1 is SGDLS and CDR2 YYNGEE. The ends were cut back, 4 bases at V and 2 bases at J, with 14 bases in the middle. The length of the CDR3 is 15 residues. CDR3 sequence (DNA): TGTGCCAGCAGCCCCGGACTGAGGCCCACAGATACGCAGTATTTT. Residues: CASSPGLRPTDTQYF.

This rearrangement joins TRBV6-1 to TRBJ2-7; the match to TRBD1 covers 9 bases. Germline V gives CDR1 MNHNS, CDR2 SASEGT. Trimming took 3 bases from V and 6 from J; bases not matched to a gene: 3. This CDR3 is built from 13 residues. This chain's CDR3 is CASSDEDRGEQYF. Here the CDR3 DNA reads TGTGCCAGCAGTGATGAGGACAGGGGCGAGCAGTACTTC.